This entry features one T cell receptor (beta chain) sequence. As yet, its antigen is unknown. The method, 5' RACE with UMI labels, was used to prepare the TRB cDNA libraries. TCRdb processed the 5' RACE reads again and assigns one entry to each CDR3 protein, with no DNA. Seen in this sample are 150,000 or so distinct CDR3 sequences; the ten most common clones hold under 0.5%. This CDR3 comprises 15 residues. Germline values: CDR1 DFQATT, CDR2 SNEGSKA (reference sequence). The source of the sample is a study of CXCR3-negative and CXCR3-positive naive CD8 T cells. General observations from the study: More hydrophobic TRB CDR3s were found in CXCR3-positive naive cells than in CXCR3-negative naive cells.

The V call is TRBV20-1, the J call TRBJ2-7; there is no DNA to check the TCRdb D call of TRBD1. Sequencing input: naive CXCR3+ CD8+ T cells from blood. The subset is: CD45RO-CCR7+CD27+CD95- naive CD8+ T cells expressing CXCR3 (TNR3+). The TCR originated in a human donor in good health. Some clones in this sample may be carry-over from other donors' samples. The CDR3 here is CSASGQGPLAYEQYF.